Below are 5 T cell receptor beta chains sequenced from a single sample in a study of blood T cell repertoires in COVID-19. Here immunoSEQ multiplex PCR was the method, and the copy in TCRdb shows in-frame clones only, minus some. In the table there are under 300,000 clones, under 85% of which are singletons. Sequencing was carried out using peripheral blood. All receptors come from a man aged 30-40 years who had recovered from COVID-19.

The chain employs TRBV5-1 and TRBJ2-7, with 10 bases that match TRBD1. CDR1 is SGHRS and CDR2 is YFSETQ in the germline V gene. The V and J ends lost 3 bases and 2 bases, in that order; junction bases with no gene match: 2. The CDR3 is made up of 14 amino acids. The CDR3 is CASSSGTGAYEQYF. CDR3 DNA: TGCGCCAGCAGCTCAGGGACAGGGGCCTACGAGCAGTACTTC.

V is TRBV28 and J is TRBJ2-6; 10 bases fit TRBD1. After removal of 2 bases from V and 0 bases from J, the junction contained 10 bases not matched to a gene. CDR3 length equals 20 residues. Germline V gene sequence: CDR1 MDHEN, CDR2 SYDVKM. The CDR3 loop reads CASSLGKRQGADSGANVLTF. The CDR3 DNA is TGTGCCAGCAGTTTAGGTAAAAGACAGGGGGCGGACTCTGGGGCCAACGTCCTGACTTTC.

Points on this clone: The sample holds other DNA sequences that translate to the same CDR3. V and J are TRBV5-1 and TRBJ2-3; maybe TRBD1 (5 bases). Germline lookup yields CDR1 SGHRS and CDR2 YFSETQ. This CDR3 is built from 15 residues. The ends were cut back, 2 bases at V and 2 bases at J, with 12 bases in the middle. CDR3 DNA sequence: TGCGCCAGCAGCTTTGGCCAGGGCGACACAGATACGCAGTATTTT. Its translation is CASSFGQGDTDTQYF.

This chain uses TRBV24-1 with TRBJ2-2, with D hard to call. This CDR3 contains 16 residues. From germline, CDR1 is KGHDR and CDR2 SFDVKD. V lost 3 bases, J lost 4 bases, and 14 bases lay in between. This chain's CDR3 is CATSDPNPGPTGELFF. The CDR3, as DNA: TGTGCCACCAGTGATCCCAATCCCGGTCCCACCGGGGAGCTGTTTTTT.

The rearrangement links TRBV12-3 or TRBV12-4 to TRBJ2-3; D remains unclear. There are 13 residues in the CDR3. The V gene lost 3 bases and the J gene lost 4 bases, with 8 bases spanning the gap. Here the CDR3 DNA reads TGTGCCAGCAGTTTTTCCCCGTCAGATACGCAGTATTTT. Amino acids: CASSFSPSDTQYF.